This T cell receptor (beta chain) came from a study of T cells after yellow fever vaccination. TCRdb reprocessed the 5' RACE reads via MiXCR and lists one record per CDR3 protein. This sample yields a few hundred thousand distinct CDR3 sequences, of which roughly 9% are seen a single time; around 3.3% belongs to the top ten. This clonotype was picked up many times. Its matching antigen is unknown. The length of the CDR3 is 15 residues. In germline, CDR1 is MNHEY, CDR2 SVGAGI. After removal of 2 bases from V and 4 bases from J, the junction contained 3 bases not matched to a gene. General study results and limits: Only a minor proportion of clonotypes was detected across both CD4 and CD8 compartments. One caveat is that FACS-sorted repertoires could contain abundant clonotypes contaminating from the bulk population.

This TCR was recovered from a man younger than 35 who received the YFV17D yellow fever vaccine. V is TRBV6-5 and J is TRBJ1-1, with TRBD1 matching 11 bases. The source was CD4+ T cells sorted from PBMCs, collected 5 days after the yellow fever booster vaccination. In nucleotides, the CDR3 is TGTGCCAGCAGTTACCGGACAGGGGGCGGCACTGAAGCTTTCTTT. It encodes CASSYRTGGGTEAFF.